The clone carrying this TCR beta chain was detected many times. Investigators amplified TCR beta CDR3 regions from RNA transcripts. A first-round RT-PCR used HTBI primers, followed by a second-round multiplex PCR. TCRdb independently ran MiXCR on the multiplex PCR reads; one entry per CDR3 protein. The data show a few hundred thousand distinct CDR3 sequences, 15% to 19% seen once. This record comes from a study of Graves' ophthalmopathy and Graves' hyperthyroidism. The CDR3 loop spans 13 amino acids. Trimming shortened V by 2 bases and J by 6 bases, and 11 bases separated the two germline ends. The V gene's germline CDR1 is SGHRS and CDR2 YFSETQ.

The clonotype originates from a woman between 18 and 29 years old with stable Graves' hyperthyroidism. The J gene is TRBJ1-2, the V gene TRBV5-1, with no clear D. Sequenced material: peripheral blood. Written as DNA, the CDR3 is TGCGCCAGCAGCTTTCGGGGAGGTGATGGCTACACCTTC. Its translation is CASSFRGGDGYTF.